This TCR beta chain was sequenced in a study of shared clonotypes between healthy human individuals. Study-level background: There were three CD4 naive, three CD4 memory, two CD8 naive and one CD8 memory plates per donor. Study-wide findings and caveats: Unshared clonotypes carried lower generation probabilities than those common to all four donors.

This clone was detected once. Its target is unknown. The same CDR3 can be traced to other DNA sequences in this sample. V was pared by 1 base and J by 9 bases, with 7 bases between. Germline lookup yields CDR1 SGHTA and CDR2 FQGNSA. The CDR3 loop spans 12 amino acids. Nashville, Tennessee was home to all donors, who were Caucasian adults. The repertoire was sequenced with immunoSEQ multiplex PCR; TCRdb's copy has only in-frame clones and lacks some. The data show about 1 million clones, around 74% seen once. The gene calls are TRBV7-2 and TRBJ2-1; no clear D. The sequence derives from a man younger than 35 in good health. The sequenced sample consisted of memory CD4+ T cells sorted from blood. The subset denotes: CD45RA-negative fraction. DNA for the CDR3: TGTGCCAGCAGCTTAGGGGTGAGTGAGCAGTTCTTC. Protein product: CASSLGVSEQFF.